The 5 T cell receptor delta chains reported below all come from one sample, sequenced in a study of gamma-delta T cells after stem cell transplantation (TCRdb year 2016). The protocol used for the library was RT-PCR. TCRdb shows the sequencer as Illumina MiSeq. TCRdb reprocessed the public data with the CATT caller; entries with the same nucleotide sequence were combined afterwards. This sample holds 13,000 to 15,000 delta-chain clones; about 32% were observed only once. Around 4% of the sample is taken by the ten largest. The material sequenced was gamma-delta T cells. These receptors originate from a human donor. It is not recorded whose cells these are; they may come from a transplant donor.

The chain links TRDV3 to TRDJ1; 9 positions match TRDD3. Germline CDR1 and CDR2: TVYSNPD and GDNSRS (reference sequence). The CDR3 contains 22 residues. J lost 0 bases, V lost 0 bases, and 26 bases had no gene match. CDR3 residues: CAFSPPLPYWGKTSKYTDKLIF. The CDR3 DNA reads as TGTGCCTTTAGCCCGCCCCTTCCCTACTGGGGGAAAACTTCTAAGTACACCGATAAACTCATCTTT.

This sequence joins TRAV29/DV5 and TRDJ1, with TRDD3 matching 10 bases. Germline V gene sequence: CDR1 NSMFDY, CDR2 ISSIKDK. The junction had 26 bases not matched to a gene; V was cut back by 0 bases and J by 0 bases. The CDR3 has 23 residues. The CDR3 DNA sequence: TGTGCAGCAAGCGCATGTCGGTCCTACCGCCTTTACTGGGGGATTCTGTACACCGATAAACTCATCTTT. Protein: CAASACRSYRLYWGILYTDKLIF.

This clone was seen only a few times. The rearrangement joins TRDV1 to TRDJ1; TRDD3 aligns across 10 bases. CDR1 TSWWSYY and CDR2 QGS come from the germline V gene. Trimming cost V 0 bases and J 6 bases; bases outside gene matches: 13. The CDR3 has 18 amino acids. The CDR3 region is CALGELGSGGYTPYKLIF. The CDR3 DNA is TGTGCTCTTGGGGAACTGGGTTCTGGGGGATATACGCCCTATAAACTCATCTTT.

The rearrangement joins TRAV29/DV5 to TRDJ3; D is unresolved. The V and J ends lost 1 base and 2 bases respectively, with 13 bases between them. CDR3 size: 17 residues. Germline CDR1 is NSMFDY and CDR2 is ISSIKDK. In DNA, the CDR3 is TGTGCAGCAAGCTTATGTACTGCCCCCTGGGACACCCGACAGATGTTTTTC. Its protein is CAASLCTAPWDTRQMFF.

This clone was observed a single time. The chain carries TRDV2 and TRDJ1; the match to TRDD3 covers 12 bases. V was clipped by 1 base and J by 0 bases; unmatched bases: 20. Germline V lookup: CDR1 GEAIGNYY, CDR2 EKD. The CDR3 totals 22 residues. CDR3 bases: TGTGCCTGTGACACTTTTTCGTTTAGAGCCCTGGGGGATACGAGGTACACCGATAAACTCATCTTT. Its translation is CACDTFSFRALGDTRYTDKLIF.